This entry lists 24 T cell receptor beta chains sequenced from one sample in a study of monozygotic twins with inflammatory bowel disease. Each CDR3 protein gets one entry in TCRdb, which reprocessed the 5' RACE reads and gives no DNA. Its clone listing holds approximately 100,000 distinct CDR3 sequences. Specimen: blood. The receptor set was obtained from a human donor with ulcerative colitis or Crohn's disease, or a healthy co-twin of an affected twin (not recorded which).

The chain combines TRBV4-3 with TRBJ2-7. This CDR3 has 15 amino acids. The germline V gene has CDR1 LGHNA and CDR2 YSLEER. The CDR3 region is CASSQEASWGYEQYF.

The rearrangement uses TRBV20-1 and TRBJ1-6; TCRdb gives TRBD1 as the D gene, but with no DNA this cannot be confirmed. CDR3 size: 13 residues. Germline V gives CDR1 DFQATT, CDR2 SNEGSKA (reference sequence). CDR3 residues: CSARSTGHSPLHF.

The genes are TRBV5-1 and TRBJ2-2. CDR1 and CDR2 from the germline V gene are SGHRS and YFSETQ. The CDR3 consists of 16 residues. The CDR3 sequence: CASKLQVDLNTGELFF.

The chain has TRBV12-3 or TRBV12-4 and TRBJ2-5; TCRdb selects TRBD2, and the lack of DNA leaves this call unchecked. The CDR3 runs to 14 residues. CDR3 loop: CASTSYRRRETQYF.

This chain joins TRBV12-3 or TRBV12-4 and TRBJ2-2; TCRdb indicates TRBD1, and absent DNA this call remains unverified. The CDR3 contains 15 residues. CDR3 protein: CARDPGTGGTGELFF.

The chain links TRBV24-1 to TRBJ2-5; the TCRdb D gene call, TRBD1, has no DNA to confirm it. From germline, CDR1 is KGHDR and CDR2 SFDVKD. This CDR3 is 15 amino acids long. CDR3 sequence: CATSDSQTGLETQYF.

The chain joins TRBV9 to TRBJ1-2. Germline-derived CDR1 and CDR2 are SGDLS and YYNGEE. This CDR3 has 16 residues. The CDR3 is CASSGPGIGQGLLRTF.

CDR3 sequence: CSVGDRGPYNEQFF. The rearrangement links TRBV29-1 to TRBJ2-1; TCRdb outputs TRBD1, but without DNA this stays unchecked. The CDR3 length is 14 residues. The germline CDR1 and CDR2 sequences are SQVTM and ANQGSEA.

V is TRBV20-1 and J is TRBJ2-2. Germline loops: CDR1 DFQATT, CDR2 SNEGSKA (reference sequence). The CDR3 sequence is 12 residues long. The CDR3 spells CSARKNTGELFF.

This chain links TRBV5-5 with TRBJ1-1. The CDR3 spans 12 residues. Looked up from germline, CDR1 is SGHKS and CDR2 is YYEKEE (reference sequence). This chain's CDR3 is CASSFSVGEAFF.

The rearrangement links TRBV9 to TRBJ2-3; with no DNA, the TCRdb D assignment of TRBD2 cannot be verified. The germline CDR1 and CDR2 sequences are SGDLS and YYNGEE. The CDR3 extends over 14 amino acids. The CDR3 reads CASSVSPAGGTQYF.

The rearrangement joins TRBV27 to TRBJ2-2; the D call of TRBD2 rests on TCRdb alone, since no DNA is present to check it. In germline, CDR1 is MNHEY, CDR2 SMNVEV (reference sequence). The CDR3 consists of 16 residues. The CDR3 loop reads CASSQQKTSGVGELFF.

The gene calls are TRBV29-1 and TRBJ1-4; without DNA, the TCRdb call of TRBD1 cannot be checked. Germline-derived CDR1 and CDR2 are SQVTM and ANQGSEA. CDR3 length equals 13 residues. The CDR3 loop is CSVEGTGREKLFF.

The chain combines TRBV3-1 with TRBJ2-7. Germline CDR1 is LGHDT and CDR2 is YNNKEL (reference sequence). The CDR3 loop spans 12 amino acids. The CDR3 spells CASSQVEYEQYF.

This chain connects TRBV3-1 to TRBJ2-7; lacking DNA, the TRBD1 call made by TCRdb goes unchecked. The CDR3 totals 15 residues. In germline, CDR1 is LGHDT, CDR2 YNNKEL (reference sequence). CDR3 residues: CASSQETTGVYEQYF.

The CDR3 protein is CSASRGTHYEQYF. The V gene is TRBV20-1, the J gene TRBJ2-7; the D call of TRBD1 rests on TCRdb alone, since no DNA is present to check it. The CDR3 runs 13 residues. Looked up from germline, CDR1 is DFQATT and CDR2 is SNEGSKA (reference sequence).

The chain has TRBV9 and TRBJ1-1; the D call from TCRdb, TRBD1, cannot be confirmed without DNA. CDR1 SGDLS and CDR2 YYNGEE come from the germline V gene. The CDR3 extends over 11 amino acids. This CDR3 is CASSVNGDILF.

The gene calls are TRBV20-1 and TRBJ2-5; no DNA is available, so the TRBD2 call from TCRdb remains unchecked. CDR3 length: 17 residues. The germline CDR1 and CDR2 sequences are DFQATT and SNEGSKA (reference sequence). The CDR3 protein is CSARSLAGVIDQETQYF.

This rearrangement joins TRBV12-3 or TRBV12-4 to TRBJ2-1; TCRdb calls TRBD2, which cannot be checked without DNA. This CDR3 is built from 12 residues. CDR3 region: CASSSWTTASFF.

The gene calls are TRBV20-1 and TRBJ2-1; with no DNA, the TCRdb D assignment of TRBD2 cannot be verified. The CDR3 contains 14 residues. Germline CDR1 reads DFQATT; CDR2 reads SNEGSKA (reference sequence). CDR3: CSARDGTSFREQFF.

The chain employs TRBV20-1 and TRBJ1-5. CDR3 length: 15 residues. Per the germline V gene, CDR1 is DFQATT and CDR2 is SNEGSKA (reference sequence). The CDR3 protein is CSAIRASSSNQPQHF.

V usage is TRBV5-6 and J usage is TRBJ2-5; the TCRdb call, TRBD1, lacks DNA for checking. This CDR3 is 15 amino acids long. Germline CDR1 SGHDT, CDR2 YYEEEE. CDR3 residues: CASSLLSGGGETQYF.

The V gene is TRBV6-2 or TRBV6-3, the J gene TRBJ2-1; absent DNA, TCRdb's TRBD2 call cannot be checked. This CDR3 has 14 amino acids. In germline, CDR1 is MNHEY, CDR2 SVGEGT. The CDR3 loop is CASRLSLAGGRAFF.

The CDR3 spells CAWTQGSTSNQPQHF. V is TRBV30 and J is TRBJ1-5; TCRdb's D call of TRBD1 is untestable without DNA. The CDR3 has 15 residues. Per germline, CDR1 GTSNPN and CDR2 SVGIG (reference sequence).